The 26 T cell receptor beta chains in this list originate from one sample, sequenced in a study of shared clonotypes between healthy human individuals. The method was immunoSEQ multiplex PCR; TCRdb's version includes in-frame clones alone and lacks a portion of them. Among millions of clones, around nine tenths were seen once, and the ten largest hold more than 0.12%. The sample was naive CD4+ T cells sorted from blood. Subset of the sample: CD45RA+ positively selected. Receptor source: a man aged 18 to 29 in good health.

This clone was seen only once. The chain carries TRBV4-2 and TRBJ1-2; possibly TRBD1 for D (6 bases). Trimming stripped 4 bases from V and 4 bases from J, with 13 bases between. The CDR3 consists of 14 residues. Germline V lookup: CDR1 LGHNA, CDR2 YNFKEQ. This CDR3 reads CASSPGGGPYGYTF. The CDR3 DNA reads as TGTGCCAGCAGCCCAGGAGGGGGTCCCTATGGCTACACCTTC.

Concerning this clone: A read error may account for a junction end that differs from germline. The V and J genes are TRBV7-7 and TRBJ2-2; D may correspond to TRBD1 or TRBD2 (5 bases each). This CDR3 has 18 residues. CDR1 and CDR2 (germline): SSHAT, FNYEAQ (reference sequence). The CDR3 spells CASSLEMERGYDTGELFF. The CDR3 DNA follows: TGTGCTAGCAGCTTAGAAATGGAGAGGGGTTACGACACCGGGGAGCTGTTTTTT.

The J gene is TRBJ1-1, the V gene TRBV28, with TRBD1 matching over 9 bases. The V gene end was trimmed by 11 bases and the J gene end by 7 bases; junction bases not matched to a gene: 14. The germline CDR1 and CDR2 sequences are MDHEN and SYDVKM. This CDR3 has 14 residues. CDR3 residues: CAGGQGRGVREAFF. Written as DNA, the CDR3 is TGTGCCGGCGGACAGGGGCGCGGGGTGCGTGAAGCTTTCTTT.

The rearrangement links TRBV7-2 to TRBJ2-3; D remains ambiguous. Germline CDR1 and CDR2: SGHTA and FQGNSA. The CDR3 covers 15 residues. The germline V and J ends were trimmed by 4 bases and 2 bases, with 13 bases remaining between them. The CDR3 region is CASSSGFSDTDTQYF. The CDR3 DNA reads TGTGCCAGCAGCTCTGGCTTTTCCGACACAGATACGCAGTATTTT.

Details on this clone: Other nucleotide sequences from this sample produce the same CDR3. The chain links TRBV2 to TRBJ2-3; no firm D call. This CDR3 spans 14 amino acids. Trimming pared 3 bases from V and 3 bases from J, leaving 10 bases between. Germline-derived CDR1 and CDR2 are SNHLY and FYNNEI. DNA of the CDR3: TGTGCCAGCAGTGAGGTCTCACCAACAGATACGCAGTATTTT. This sequence encodes CASSEVSPTDTQYF.

The rearrangement joins TRBV2 to TRBJ1-2; 8 positions match TRBD1. The CDR3 is 16 residues long. Germline CDR1 is SNHLY and CDR2 is FYNNEI. The V gene end was trimmed by 1 base and the J gene end by 7 bases; junction bases not matched to a gene: 11. Here the CDR3 reads CASSEVRGLGVIGYTF. As DNA, the CDR3 is TGTGCCAGCAGTGAAGTCAGGGGGCTGGGAGTGATTGGCTACACCTTC.

The chain is built from TRBV6-1 and TRBJ1-2, with 11 bases that match TRBD1. Germline V gene data show CDR1 as MNHNS and CDR2 as SASEGT. The CDR3 totals 14 residues. The V and J ends lost 10 bases and 8 bases, in that order; junction bases with no gene match: 12. CDR3 sequence: CATQWTGGNGGYTF. CDR3 coding DNA: TGTGCCACCCAATGGACAGGGGGCAACGGCGGCTACACCTTC.

This rearrangement joins TRBV6-1 to TRBJ2-2, with D possibly matching TRBD2 (6 bases). The CDR3 totals 14 residues. CDR1 and CDR2 (germline): MNHNS, SASEGT. V lost 7 bases and J lost 6, with 15 bases in between. In DNA form, the CDR3 reads TGTGCCAGCAAGACCCTCAGGGAGGCCGGGGAGCTGTTTTTT. Translating gives CASKTLREAGELFF.

The chain links TRBV4-3 to TRBJ2-3; 11 nucleotides match TRBD2. Unmatched junction bases numbered 9, after V lost 3 bases and J lost 4 bases. The CDR3 consists of 17 residues. The germline gives CDR1 LGHNA, CDR2 YSLEER. The CDR3 sequence is CASSHTIAGGLADTQYF. CDR3 nucleotide sequence: TGCGCCAGCAGCCATACGATAGCGGGAGGGCTTGCAGATACGCAGTATTTT.

This sequence joins TRBV2 and TRBJ2-5; TRBD2 is a possible D gene (7 bases). Germline V gives CDR1 SNHLY, CDR2 FYNNEI. This CDR3 comprises 14 residues. Trimming took off 8 bases at V and 3 bases at J, with 16 bases between the two ends. CDR3 loop: CASPSGRTEETQYF. Here the CDR3 DNA reads TGTGCCAGCCCTAGCGGAAGGACAGAAGAGACCCAGTACTTC.

V and J are TRBV19 and TRBJ2-6; maybe TRBD2 (6 bases). Germline CDR1 reads LNHDA; CDR2 reads SQIVND (reference sequence). CDR3 size: 17 residues. V shed 2 bases and J shed 0 bases, with 11 bases lying between them. In nucleotides, the CDR3 is TGTGCCAGTAGTATACAAATAGCGGTCTCTGGGGCCAACGTCCTGACTTTC. This gives the protein CASSIQIAVSGANVLTF.

A word on this clone: The sample holds other DNA sequences that translate to the same CDR3. The V gene is TRBV10-2, the J gene TRBJ1-2; D may be TRBD1 (6 bases). This CDR3 is built from 13 residues. Trimming removed 3 bases at V and 5 bases at J, with 10 bases between. Germline CDR1 is WSHSY and CDR2 is SAAADI. CDR3 bases: TGCGCCAGCAGTGAAGGAGGGGGGTATGGCTACACCTTC. Its translation: CASSEGGGYGYTF.

The chain combines TRBV27 with TRBJ1-1; a possible D gene is TRBD1 (6 bases). Trimming shortened V by 7 bases and J by 6 bases, and 21 bases separated the two germline ends. CDR3 length: 15 residues. From germline, CDR1 is MNHEY and CDR2 SMNVEV (reference sequence). CDR3 sequence reads: CASKSLGGGSAEAFF. CDR3 DNA: TGTGCCAGCAAAAGTCTAGGGGGGGGAAGCGCTGAAGCTTTCTTT.

The rearrangement uses TRBV5-6 and TRBJ1-2; 7 bases line up with TRBD1. V was pared by 0 bases and J by 2 bases, with 4 bases of the junction left unmatched. The V gene's germline CDR1 is SGHDT and CDR2 YYEEEE. There are 15 residues in the CDR3. In DNA form, the CDR3 reads TGTGCCAGCAGCTTGGCTGCAGGGGGAAACTATGGCTACACCTTC. This gives the protein CASSLAAGGNYGYTF.

The rearrangement links TRBV5-1 to TRBJ2-1; D call uncertain. Germline CDR1 and CDR2: SGHRS and YFSETQ. V dropped 0 bases and J dropped 7 bases, with 8 bases sitting between them. This CDR3 is 13 amino acids long. CDR3 bases: TGCGCCAGCAGCTTGGATCCGACGAATGAGCAGTTCTTC. Its translation: CASSLDPTNEQFF.

V and J are TRBV5-1 and TRBJ2-7; the match to TRBD2 covers 12 bases. V lost 4 bases, J lost 4 bases, and 15 bases stayed unmatched. Germline CDR1 and CDR2: SGHRS and YFSETQ. This CDR3 region has 18 residues. Here the CDR3 DNA reads TGCGCCAGCAGCCTAGCTAGCGGGAGGGCCATTCGCCTTTACGAGCAGTACTTC. Translation: CASSLASGRAIRLYEQYF.

This chain uses TRBV28 with TRBJ2-1; 11 nucleotides line up with TRBD1. V lost 10 bases to trimming and J lost 8 bases; unmatched junction nucleotides: 10. The CDR3 sequence is 14 residues long. Germline V gene sequence: CDR1 MDHEN, CDR2 SYDVKM. Here the CDR3 DNA reads TGTGCCACCTCCGGGACAGGGGGGAGGGATGAGCAGTTCTTC. It encodes CATSGTGGRDEQFF.

Concerning this clone itself: The same CDR3 is also encoded by other DNA sequences in this sample. The chain couples TRBV7-9 to TRBJ1-5; D gene uncertain. V dropped 3 bases and J dropped 7 bases, with 7 bases sitting between them. Germline CDR1 is SEHNR and CDR2 is FQNEAQ (reference sequence). The CDR3 totals 12 residues. The CDR3 loop reads CASSFPGQPQHF. The CDR3, as DNA: TGTGCCAGCAGCTTTCCAGGCCAGCCCCAGCATTTT.

This rearrangement joins TRBV4-1 to TRBJ2-7, with 7 bases identical to TRBD2. There are 16 residues in the CDR3. Germline CDR1 is MGHRA and CDR2 is YSYEKL. V was pared by 1 base and J by 3 bases, with 9 bases of the junction left unmatched. CDR3 amino acids: CASSQVGGAGVYEQYF. Here the CDR3 DNA reads TGCGCCAGCAGCCAAGTCGGCGGGGCGGGAGTCTACGAGCAGTACTTC.

V is TRBV19 and J is TRBJ1-6, with 7 bases matching TRBD1. CDR3 size: 17 residues. Germline lookup yields CDR1 LNHDA and CDR2 SQIVND (reference sequence). V trimming: 5 bases; J trimming: 6 bases; junction bases outside the gene matches: 13. The CDR3 DNA follows: TGTGCCAGTAGTCCAACTCAGGTGACAGGGCTTAATTCACCCCTCCACTTT. It specifies CASSPTQVTGLNSPLHF.

This clone has just a few counts. Other DNA sequences in the sample encode the same CDR3. V gene TRBV7-9 combines with J gene TRBJ1-1; D gene uncertain. Trimming took off 1 base at V and 10 bases at J, with 10 bases between the two ends. This CDR3 spans 12 amino acids. The germline gives CDR1 SEHNR, CDR2 FQNEAQ (reference sequence). CDR3 nucleotides: TGTGCCAGCAGCTTAGGGGTTTCCAGAGCTTTCTTT. This encodes CASSLGVSRAFF.

The count of this clone is one. This chain connects TRBV7-2 to TRBJ1-1, with TRBD1 matching 9 bases. CDR1 and CDR2 (germline): SGHTA, FQGNSA. The CDR3 totals 13 residues. The junction had 2 bases not matched to a gene; V was cut back by 4 bases and J by 5 bases. The CDR3 is CASSSDRGTEAFF. The CDR3 DNA is TGTGCCAGCAGCTCGGACAGGGGAACTGAAGCTTTCTTT.

V usage is TRBV30 and J usage is TRBJ1-1; D uncertain. The V gene's germline CDR1 is GTSNPN and CDR2 SVGIG (reference sequence). The CDR3 has 15 amino acids. V was trimmed by 5 bases and J by 1 base, leaving 17 bases between them. The CDR3 sequence is CAWGDEGVTNTEAFF. The CDR3 DNA reads as TGTGCCTGGGGCGATGAGGGAGTAACGAACACTGAAGCTTTCTTT.

The rearrangement uses TRBV7-6 and TRBJ2-1; 10 bases match TRBD2. The J segment lost 4 bases and the V segment lost 5 bases, leaving 8 bases of the junction unmatched. CDR1 and CDR2 (germline): SGHVS, FNYEAQ. The CDR3 has 16 amino acids. The CDR3 nucleotides are TGTGCCAGCAGCCTCACTAGCGGGGATCTTTACAATGAGCAGTTCTTC. As protein: CASSLTSGDLYNEQFF.

The chain combines TRBV7-9 with TRBJ1-3; 8 bases are a match to TRBD1. From germline, CDR1 is SEHNR and CDR2 FQNEAQ (reference sequence). J lost 8 bases, V lost 4 bases, and 4 bases had no gene match. This CDR3 is built from 13 residues. CDR3 region: CASSSGQGYTIYF. CDR3 DNA: TGTGCCAGCAGCTCAGGACAGGGATACACCATATATTTT.

The sample holds one count of this clone. The rearrangement uses TRBV19 and TRBJ1-2, with 10 bases lining up with TRBD1. The junction had 10 bases not matched to a gene; V was cut back by 5 bases and J by 4 bases. Germline CDR1 reads LNHDA; CDR2 reads SQIVND (reference sequence). The CDR3 runs 16 residues. This CDR3 is CASSPLTGGVGYGYTF. CDR3 coding DNA: TGTGCCAGTAGTCCCCTGACAGGGGGCGTCGGCTATGGCTACACCTTC. The full variable domain, completed using reference TRBV19 and TRBJ1-2, is DGGITQSPKYLFRKEGQNVTLSCEQNLNHDAMYWYRQDPGQGLRLIYYSQIVNDFQKGDIAEGYSVSREKKESFPLTVTSAQKNPTAFYLCASSPLTGGVGYGYTFGSGTRLTVV.